The 20 T cell receptor beta chains presented below share a single source sample, sequenced in a study of shared clonotypes between healthy human individuals. The protocol was immunoSEQ multiplex PCR, while the TCRdb copy is restricted to in-frame clones and leaves out a portion. Of hundreds of thousands of clones in the sample, around 79% were seen once. The sequencing input was PBMCs. Receptors were obtained from a woman aged 40 to 50 in good health. Some clones in this sample may be carry-over from other donors' samples.

This clone was picked up a small number of times. The V gene is TRBV10-3, the J gene TRBJ2-7; perhaps TRBD1 as D (6 bases). CDR1 is ENHRY and CDR2 is SYGVKD in the germline V gene. The CDR3 is 15 amino acids. V was trimmed by 4 bases and J by 2 bases, leaving 15 bases between them. CDR3 protein: CAISAAGAITYEQYF. CDR3 in DNA: TGTGCCATCAGTGCGGCAGGGGCGATAACCTACGAGCAGTACTTC.

J is TRBJ2-2 and V is TRBV7-2, with TRBD2 matching 8 bases. The CDR3 spans 14 residues. The germline gives CDR1 SGHTA, CDR2 FQGNSA. V trimming: 6 bases; J trimming: 5 bases; junction bases outside the gene matches: 5. In DNA, the CDR3 is TGTGCCAGCAGATTTGCTAGCGGGACCGGGGAGCTGTTTTTT. Encoded protein: CASRFASGTGELFF.

The chain recombines TRBV4-1 with TRBJ1-4, with 8 bases fitting TRBD1. Germline V gene sequence: CDR1 MGHRA, CDR2 YSYEKL. V lost 3 bases and J lost 3; bases outside the gene matches: 6. CDR3 length equals 16 residues. The DNA of the CDR3 is TGCGCCAGCAGCCACGACAGGGGTTTGGCTAATGAAAAACTGTTTTTT. As protein: CASSHDRGLANEKLFF.

Written as DNA, the CDR3 is TGTGCCAGCAGTCCCCGGGGACCTCGATCCGAGCAGTACTTC. Translated, it gives CASSPRGPRSEQYF. The V gene is TRBV28, the J gene TRBJ2-7; D may correspond to TRBD1 or TRBD2 (5 bases each). CDR1 and CDR2 from the germline V gene are MDHEN and SYDVKM. CDR3 length: 14 residues. With 5 bases removed from V and 6 bases from J, the gap between germline ends came to 17 bases.

V gene TRBV14 combines with J gene TRBJ2-5; 13 bases map to TRBD2. V gave up 5 bases and J gave up 2 bases; unmatched junction bases: 5. There are 16 residues in the CDR3. Germline-derived CDR1 and CDR2 are SGHDN and FVKESK. CDR3 in DNA: TGTGCCAGCAGCTTGCTGGGACTAGCGGGACAAGAGACCCAGTACTTC. The encoded protein is CASSLLGLAGQETQYF. Full variable domain (rest looked up from reference TRBV14 and TRBJ2-5): EAGVTQFPSHSVIEKGQTVTLRCDPISGHDNLYWYRRVMGKEIKFLLHFVKESKQDESGMPNNRFLAERTGGTYSTLKVQPAELEDSGVYFCASSLLGLAGQETQYFGPGTRLLVL.

Here the CDR3 DNA reads TGCGCCAGCAGTACTATCAGCACAGATACGCAGTATTTT. Its protein is CASSTISTDTQYF. The chain links TRBV5-1 to TRBJ2-3, with D unclear. The CDR3 sequence is 13 residues long. Germline-derived CDR1 and CDR2 are SGHRS and YFSETQ. V was pared by 5 bases and J by 0 bases, with 7 bases between.

The genes are TRBV7-6 and TRBJ2-3; 9 nucleotides agree with TRBD1. The CDR3 sequence is 14 residues long. J was trimmed by 5 bases and V by 5 bases; bases with no gene match: 5. CDR1 SGHVS and CDR2 FNYEAQ come from the germline V gene. CDR3 DNA sequence: TGTGCCAGCAGCGTAGGACAGGGGATAGATACGCAGTATTTT. Translating gives CASSVGQGIDTQYF.

V and J are TRBV2 and TRBJ2-2; 8 bases are shared with TRBD2. The CDR3 is 15 residues long. Unmatched junction bases numbered 8, after V lost 9 bases and J lost 2 bases. Germline lookup yields CDR1 SNHLY and CDR2 FYNNEI. The CDR3 region is CARGGIAGNTGELFF. The CDR3 nucleotides read TGTGCCAGGGGGGGGATAGCGGGAAACACCGGGGAGCTGTTTTTT. The variable domain in full, completed from reference TRBV2 and TRBJ2-2, reads EPEVTQTPSHQVTQMGQEVILRCVPISNHLYFYWYRQILGQKVEFLVSFYNNEISEKSEIFDDQFSVERPDGSNFTLKIRSTKLEDSAMYFCARGGIAGNTGELFFGEGSRLTVL.

The chain has TRBV30 and TRBJ2-3; tentative D call: TRBD2 (5 bases). CDR3 length: 14 amino acids. Trimming shortened V by 0 bases and J by 0 bases, and 7 bases separated the two germline ends. In germline, CDR1 is GTSNPN, CDR2 SVGIG (reference sequence). CDR3 sequence (DNA): TGTGCCTGGAGTGTAGCGGCCAGCACAGATACGCAGTATTTT. Protein: CAWSVAASTDTQYF.

This chain links TRBV25-1 with TRBJ1-5; no reliable D call. This CDR3 comprises 14 residues. Germline V gene lookup returns CDR1 MGHDK and CDR2 SYGVNS. V shed 4 bases and J shed 4 bases, with 11 bases lying between them. CDR3 DNA sequence: TGTGCCAGCAGTGGGTACAGCCAGAATCAGCCCCAGCATTTT. The encoded protein is CASSGYSQNQPQHF.

The chain links TRBV7-9 to TRBJ2-7, with TRBD2 matching 7 bases. Germline V gives CDR1 SEHNR, CDR2 FQNEAQ (reference sequence). The V gene end was trimmed by 1 base and the J gene end by 1 base; junction bases not matched to a gene: 4. There are 15 residues in the CDR3. The CDR3 is CASSLGFSGSYEQYF. CDR3 bases: TGTGCCAGCAGCTTAGGTTTTAGCGGGTCCTACGAGCAGTACTTC.

The rearrangement joins TRBV7-2 to TRBJ2-1; TRBD2 matches 7 bases. This CDR3 is 12 amino acids long. Germline CDR1 SGHTA, CDR2 FQGNSA. The junction had 2 bases not matched to a gene; V was cut back by 3 bases and J by 9 bases. CDR3 DNA: TGTGCCAGCAGCTTCAGGGAGGGTGAGCAGTTCTTC. This translates into CASSFREGEQFF.

V is TRBV5-1 and J is TRBJ1-2; D is uncertain. Germline V gene lookup returns CDR1 SGHRS and CDR2 YFSETQ. Trimming removed 2 bases from V and 0 bases from J, with 5 bases in between. The CDR3 consists of 13 residues. The CDR3, as DNA: TGCGCCAGCAGCTTTTTAGCTAACTATGGCTACACCTTC. This gives the protein CASSFLANYGYTF.

A single count supports this clone. V usage is TRBV9 and J usage is TRBJ1-3; no firm D call. In germline, CDR1 is SGDLS, CDR2 YYNGEE. The CDR3 sequence is 17 residues long. Deletions cut 4 bases from V and 1 base from J, with 18 bases between. DNA of the CDR3: TGTGCCAGCAGCCTAGGAGTGGACCACTATTCTGGAAACACCATATATTTT. It encodes CASSLGVDHYSGNTIYF.

This clone was recorded at least ten times. The CDR3 spells CASSLIWGSNQPQHF. In nucleotides, the CDR3 is TGTGCCAGCAGCTTAATTTGGGGAAGCAATCAGCCCCAGCATTTT. This chain connects TRBV7-2 to TRBJ1-5; D is unclear. V gave up 2 bases and J gave up 1 base, with 9 bases separating them. This CDR3 comprises 15 residues. Per the germline V gene, CDR1 is SGHTA and CDR2 is FQGNSA.

This chain joins TRBV28 and TRBJ2-2, with 10 nucleotides matching TRBD2. This CDR3 spans 16 amino acids. Germline CDR1 reads MDHEN; CDR2 reads SYDVKM. V was pared by 6 bases and J by 4 bases, with 8 bases of the junction left unmatched. The CDR3 region is CASRTLAGGGTGELFF. As DNA, the CDR3 is TGTGCCAGCAGGACATTAGCGGGAGGTGGCACCGGGGAGCTGTTTTTT.

The V call is TRBV14, the J call TRBJ1-4; D remains unclear. The CDR3 spans 15 residues. CDR1 SGHDN and CDR2 FVKESK come from the germline V gene. Trimming cost V 0 bases and J 6 bases, with 11 bases left between them. The CDR3 reads CASSQEAGSYEKLFF. DNA for the CDR3: TGTGCCAGCAGCCAAGAGGCCGGATCCTATGAAAAACTGTTTTTT.

This clone showed up many times. The chain employs TRBV18 and TRBJ2-7; D gene ambiguous. Germline CDR1 is KGHSH and CDR2 is LQKENI. There are 16 residues in the CDR3. Trimming stripped 3 bases from V and 2 bases from J, with 17 bases between. CDR3 sequence reads: CASSPYIWTDPYEQYF. The CDR3 DNA is TGTGCCAGCTCACCTTATATCTGGACCGATCCCTACGAGCAGTACTTC.

The chain combines TRBV7-6 with TRBJ2-1; D remains ambiguous. Per germline, CDR1 SGHVS and CDR2 FNYEAQ. CDR3 length equals 15 residues. Trimming cost V 1 base and J 2 bases, with 9 bases left between them. CDR3 amino acids: CASSLGPQPYNEQFF. The DNA of the CDR3 is TGTGCCAGCAGCTTAGGGCCCCAGCCCTACAATGAGCAGTTCTTC.

This sequence joins TRBV2 and TRBJ2-3, with 9 bases aligning to TRBD2. The CDR3 is made up of 16 amino acids. Germline CDR1 SNHLY, CDR2 FYNNEI. Unmatched junction bases numbered 12, after V lost 6 bases and J lost 5 bases. CDR3 sequence (DNA): TGTGCCAGCAGCCTCCGACTAGCGGCCGGGGGAGATACGCAGTATTTT. Translating it yields CASSLRLAAGGDTQYF.